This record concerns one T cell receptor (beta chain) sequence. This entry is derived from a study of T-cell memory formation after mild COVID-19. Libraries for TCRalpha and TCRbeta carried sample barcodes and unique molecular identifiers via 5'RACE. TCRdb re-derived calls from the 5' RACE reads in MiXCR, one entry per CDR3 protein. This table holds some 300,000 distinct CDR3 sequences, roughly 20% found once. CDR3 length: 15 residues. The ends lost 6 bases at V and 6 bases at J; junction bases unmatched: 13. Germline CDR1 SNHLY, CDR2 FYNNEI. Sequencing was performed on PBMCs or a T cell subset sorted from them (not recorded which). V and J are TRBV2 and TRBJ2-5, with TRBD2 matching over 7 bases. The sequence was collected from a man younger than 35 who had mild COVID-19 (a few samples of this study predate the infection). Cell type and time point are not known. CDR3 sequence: CASSPTSFGPKTQYF. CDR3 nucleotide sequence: TGTGCCAGCAGCCCGACTAGCTTCGGTCCCAAGACCCAGTACTTC.